Reported below is one T cell receptor beta chain. Its antigen is undetermined. The sample comes from a study of T cell responses to AZD1222 COVID-19 vaccine. Study findings and constraints: It was only after the peak T cell response that any repertoires were sampled.

Method: immunoSEQ multiplex PCR; TCRdb's copy keeps in-frame clones and lacks some. Of 120,000 to 150,000 clones listed, approximately 90% are singletons. V was shortened by 2 bases and J by 7 bases, with 12 bases between the two germline ends. The V gene's germline CDR1 is KGHSH and CDR2 LQKENI. The CDR3 totals 15 residues. The chain is built from TRBV18 and TRBJ1-6; maybe TRBD1 (6 bases). The sample in question was peripheral blood, obtained on day 0 of AZD1222 vaccination. This clonotype originated in an adult in good health. The CDR3 bases are TGTGCCAGCTCACCAATGGAGGGGGGAAATTCACCCCTCCACTTT. This gives the protein CASSPMEGGNSPLHF.